The rows below give T cell receptor beta chains drawn from one sample of a study of CD8+ T cells in alopecia areata. Assay used: immunoSEQ multiplex PCR; TCRdb lists only in-frame clones, some missing. The table has thousands of clones, nearly 70% seen once. This specimen was skin, taken at week 0. The receptors stem from a human donor with alopecia areata. The CDR3 runs from the conserved cysteine through the conserved F or W. A D gene is named only where the DNA matches it firmly. Part of the rows lack a size; the others show once, few, many or a class for expanded clones.

size: few
D: .
V: TRBV27
J: TRBJ1-2
CDR3: CAARDIHHGYTF
DNA: TGTGCCGCCAGGGATATACACCATGGCTACACCTTC

size: .
D: .
V: TRBV6-6
J: TRBJ1-1
CDR3: CASNMGGNTEAFF
DNA: TGTGCCAGCAACATGGGAGGAAACACTGAAGCTTTCTTT

size: few
D: TRBD2
V: TRBV7-3
J: TRBJ2-1
CDR3: CASSPAPSGGALEQFF
DNA: TGTGCCAGCAGCCCCGCCCCAAGCGGGGGGGCCTTGGAGCAGTTCTTC

size: few
D: .
V: TRBV29-1
J: TRBJ2-3
CDR3: CSVDSTGTDTQYF
DNA: TGCAGCGTTGACTCCACAGGCACAGATACGCAGTATTTT

size: .
D: TRBD1
V: TRBV19
J: TRBJ1-2
CDR3: CASSLQGADGYTF
DNA: TGTGCCAGTAGTCTACAGGGGGCAGATGGCTACACCTTC

size: .
D: .
V: TRBV5-1
J: TRBJ1-1
CDR3: CASSLVGRNTEAFF
DNA: TGCGCCAGCAGCTTGGTCGGACGGAACACTGAAGCTTTCTTT

size: .
D: TRBD1
V: TRBV4-1
J: TRBJ1-1
CDR3: CASSQGNDRGRNTEAFF
DNA: TGCGCCAGCAGTCAGGGTAACGACAGGGGGCGGAACACTGAAGCTTTCTTT

size: .
D: .
V: TRBV27
J: TRBJ2-3
CDR3: CASSLAWTDTQYF
DNA: TGTGCCAGCAGTTTAGCGTGGACAGATACGCAGTATTTT

size: .
D: .
V: TRBV11-2
J: TRBJ1-1
CDR3: CASSLGGKATEAFF
DNA: TGTGCCAGCAGCTTAGGGGGAAAGGCCACTGAAGCTTTCTTT

size: .
D: .
V: TRBV13
J: TRBJ1-1
CDR3: CASSPDRDLENTEAFF
DNA: TGTGCCAGCAGCCCGGATCGGGACCTCGAGAACACTGAAGCTTTCTTT

size: once
D: .
V: TRBV29-1
J: TRBJ1-4
CDR3: CSAAENNEKLFF
DNA: TGCAGCGCCGCCGAAAATAATGAAAAACTGTTTTTT

size: .
D: TRBD1
V: TRBV9
J: TRBJ2-3
CDR3: CASSLQGSTDTQYF
DNA: TGTGCCAGCAGTCTACAGGGGAGCACAGATACGCAGTATTTT

size: .
D: .
V: TRBV15
J: TRBJ2-2
CDR3: CATSRGAGELFF
DNA: TGTGCCACCAGCAGGGGGGCCGGAGAGCTGTTTTTT

size: .
D: TRBD1
V: TRBV29-1
J: TRBJ1-1
CDR3: CSGMGQGRKTEAFF
DNA: TGCAGCGGCATGGGACAGGGCAGGAAAACTGAAGCTTTCTTT

size: .
D: .
V: TRBV6-1
J: TRBJ2-7
CDR3: CASSVSGSSSYEQYF
DNA: TGTGCCAGCAGTGTCTCGGGATCAAGCTCCTACGAGCAGTACTTC

size: .
D: .
V: TRBV5-1
J: TRBJ2-2
CDR3: CASSLSSGPTGELFF
DNA: TGCGCCAGCAGCTTGAGTTCAGGCCCTACCGGGGAGCTGTTTTTT

size: .
D: .
V: TRBV14
J: TRBJ2-1
CDR3: CASSPKNKYDSFGSNEQFF
DNA: TGTGCCAGCAGCCCTAAAAATAAATATGACAGTTTTGGATCCAATGAGCAGTTCTTC

size: once
D: .
V: TRBV19
J: TRBJ1-5
CDR3: CASKGDALGGQPQHF
DNA: TGTGCCAGTAAGGGGGATGCCCTTGGGGGTCAGCCCCAGCATTTT

size: .
D: .
V: TRBV19
J: TRBJ2-6
CDR3: CASTLSWQGLPGANVLTF
DNA: TGTGCCAGTACCCTGTCCTGGCAGGGGCTCCCTGGGGCCAACGTCCTGACTTTC

size: few
D: .
V: TRBV27
J: TRBJ1-2
CDR3: CASSYAGTPRDGYTF
DNA: TGTGCCAGCAGTTACGCCGGGACGCCGAGGGATGGCTACACCTTC

size: once
D: TRBD2
V: TRBV15
J: TRBJ2-2
CDR3: CATSRARTRAGELFF
DNA: TGTGCCACCAGCAGGGCCCGGACTAGGGCCGGGGAGCTGTTTTTT

size: once
D: TRBD2
V: TRBV7-6
J: TRBJ2-1
CDR3: CASSLVPSGGSNEQFF
DNA: TGTGCCAGCAGCTTAGTCCCTAGCGGGGGTAGCAATGAGCAGTTCTTC

size: .
D: TRBD1
V: TRBV5-1
J: TRBJ2-7
CDR3: CASSLDRGRTYEQYF
DNA: TGCGCCAGCAGCTTGGACAGGGGGAGGACGTACGAGCAGTACTTC

size: .
D: TRBD2
V: TRBV10-3
J: TRBJ2-1
CDR3: CAISEWASGGSYNEQFF
DNA: TGTGCCATCAGTGAGTGGGCTAGCGGGGGCTCCTACAATGAGCAGTTCTTC

size: few
D: TRBD1
V: TRBV5-1
J: TRBJ1-6
CDR3: CASSPGTGGNSPLHF
DNA: TGCGCCAGCAGCCCCGGGACAGGGGGTAACTCACCCCTCCACTTT

size: .
D: .
V: TRBV7-6
J: TRBJ2-7
CDR3: CASSPLPQDRSYEQYF
DNA: TGTGCCAGCAGCCCGCTTCCCCAGGACAGATCCTACGAGCAGTACTTC

size: .
D: .
V: TRBV6-5
J: TRBJ1-6
CDR3: CASTDYNSPLHF
DNA: TGTGCCAGCACAGACTATAATTCACCCCTCCACTTT

size: few
D: .
V: TRBV9
J: TRBJ1-1
CDR3: CASSPTVMNTEAFF
DNA: TGTGCCAGCAGCCCCACAGTTATGAACACTGAAGCTTTCTTT

size: .
D: .
V: TRBV29-1
J: TRBJ2-7
CDR3: CSVDGTATGNSYEQYF
DNA: TGCAGCGTTGATGGTACCGCTACAGGGAACTCCTACGAGCAGTACTTC

size: .
D: .
V: TRBV6-5
J: TRBJ1-2
CDR3: CASRPPGSRGYTF
DNA: TGTGCCAGCAGACCTCCGGGGAGTAGGGGCTACACCTTC

size: .
D: TRBD1
V: TRBV7-3
J: TRBJ2-3
CDR3: CASSSTGDTTDTQYF
DNA: TGTGCCAGCAGCTCGACAGGGGATACTACAGATACGCAGTATTTT

size: .
D: .
V: TRBV7-8
J: TRBJ2-7
CDR3: CASTPGRPSGEQYF
DNA: TGTGCCAGCACTCCCGGACGCCCCTCGGGCGAGCAGTACTTC

size: .
D: .
V: TRBV7-2
J: TRBJ1-2
CDR3: CASSPTPNGYTF
DNA: TGTGCCAGCAGCCCCACCCCGAACGGCTACACCTTC

size: .
D: TRBD2
V: TRBV2
J: TRBJ2-1
CDR3: CASRAGTSGGRNEQFF
DNA: TGTGCCAGCAGGGCCGGGACTAGCGGGGGGAGGAATGAGCAGTTCTTC

size: .
D: .
V: TRBV5-1
J: TRBJ2-3
CDR3: CASSFTDTQYF
DNA: TGCGCCAGCAGCTTCACAGATACGCAGTATTTT

size: .
D: .
V: TRBV18
J: TRBJ1-5
CDR3: CASSFGGSNQPQHF
DNA: TGTGCCAGCTCATTCGGGGGCAGCAATCAGCCCCAGCATTTT

size: .
D: .
V: TRBV28
J: TRBJ1-1
CDR3: CASRPDRPNTEAFF
DNA: TGTGCCAGCAGGCCGGACAGACCGAACACTGAAGCTTTCTTT

size: .
D: .
V: TRBV2
J: TRBJ2-1
CDR3: CASKYGSGHYNEQFF
DNA: TGTGCCAGCAAATACGGAAGCGGACATTACAATGAGCAGTTCTTC

size: .
D: .
V: TRBV2
J: TRBJ2-3
CDR3: CASSEGTIYLSTDTQYF
DNA: TGCGCCAGCAGTGAAGGAACAATTTACCTTAGCACAGATACGCAGTATTTT